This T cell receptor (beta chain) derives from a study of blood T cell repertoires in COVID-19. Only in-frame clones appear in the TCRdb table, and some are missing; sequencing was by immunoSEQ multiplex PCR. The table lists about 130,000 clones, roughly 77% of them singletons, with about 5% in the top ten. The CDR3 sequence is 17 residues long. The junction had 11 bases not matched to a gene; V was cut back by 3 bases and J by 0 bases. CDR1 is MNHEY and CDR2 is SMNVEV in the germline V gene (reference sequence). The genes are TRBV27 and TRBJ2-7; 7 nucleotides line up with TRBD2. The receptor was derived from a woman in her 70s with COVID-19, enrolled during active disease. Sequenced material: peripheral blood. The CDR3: CASSFTRRAGSSYEQYF. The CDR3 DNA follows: TGTGCCAGCAGTTTTACCCGACGAGCGGGAAGCTCCTACGAGCAGTACTTC.